Here is one TCR beta chain with its context. Its target is not known. The source of the sample is a study of cytomegalovirus exposure and HLA in healthy donors. Amplification used 60 Vbeta primers and 13 Jbeta primers. Original methodology: In a later analysis, of roughly 83 million unique beta chains, roughly 9.9 million appeared in at least two donors. The repertoire was sequenced with immunoSEQ multiplex PCR; TCRdb's copy has only in-frame clones and lacks some. The D gene and trimming were derived from the DNA, and the V and J assignments and clone size from that table. Of some 200,000 clones listed, around 64% are singletons. V lost 0 bases to trimming and J lost 7 bases, with 16 bases between them. CDR1 is MGHRA, CDR2 YSYEKL, per germline. The CDR3 extends over 16 amino acids. Broader study findings: Specific recognition of CMV antigens was confirmed in vitro for a few chains (all CMV-associated).

Material for sequencing was PBMCs. The chain carries TRBV4-1 and TRBJ2-4; tentative D call: TRBD2 (6 bases). The source is a man between 35 and 55 years old in good health and CMV-seropositive. The CDR3 DNA is TGCGCCAGCAGCCAAGATTCTGCGGGGTGGGGGAACATTCAGTACTTC. Protein sequence: CASSQDSAGWGNIQYF.